This T cell receptor beta chain was identified in a study of blood T cell repertoires in COVID-19. Profiling relied on immunoSEQ multiplex PCR, and the TCRdb table lists in-frame clones only, not all of them. Seen here are under 350,000 clones, 85% to 90% observed once, and the top ten hold about 1.7%. The TCR sequence derives from a woman under 40 with COVID-19, enrolled during active disease. Material for sequencing was peripheral blood.

CDR3 loop: CASSPRDSRSYGYTF. As DNA, the CDR3 is TGTGCCAGCAGCCCCCGGGACAGCCGGAGCTATGGCTACACCTTC. The chain has TRBV7-3 and TRBJ1-2; TRBD1 matches 7 bases. This CDR3 region has 15 residues. The germline CDR1 and CDR2 sequences are SGHTA and FQGTGA. The trim removed 5 bases at V and 4 bases at J, leaving 10 bases unmatched. Full variable domain (missing parts from reference TRBV7-3 and TRBJ1-2): GAGVSQTPSNKVTEKGKYVELRCDPISGHTALYWYRQSLGQGPEFLIYFQGTGAADDSGLPNDRFFAVRPEGSVSTLKIQRTERGDSAVYLCASSPRDSRSYGYTFGSGTRLTVV.